One sample yielded the 26 T cell receptor beta chains listed below, sequenced in a study of blood T cell repertoires in COVID-19. Profiled with immunoSEQ multiplex PCR; TCRdb holds only in-frame clones, not every one. The sample yields about 130,000 clones, under 85% seen once. Sequencing used peripheral blood. The receptor set was obtained from a man aged 60 to 69 with acute or convalescent COVID-19.

CDR3 DNA: TGCGCCAGCAACATGGAGTTGAACACTGAAGCTTTCTTT. Protein sequence: CASNMELNTEAFF. The V call is TRBV5-1, the J call TRBJ1-1; the D is unclear. Trimming stripped 6 bases from V and 0 bases from J, with 9 bases between. Germline V CDR1 and CDR2: SGHRS, YFSETQ. CDR3 size: 13 residues.

The chain is built from TRBV14 and TRBJ2-7; a weak D match, TRBD2 (5 bases). CDR3 length: 13 residues. V gave up 1 base and J gave up 5 bases, with 9 bases separating them. Germline V gene sequence: CDR1 SGHDN, CDR2 FVKESK. CDR3 residues: CASSQGRPNEQYF. CDR3 sequence (DNA): TGTGCCAGCAGCCAAGGGAGGCCCAACGAGCAGTACTTC.

This sequence joins TRBV5-1 and TRBJ2-7, with 9 bases aligning to TRBD1. CDR1 is SGHRS, CDR2 YFSETQ, per germline. The length of the CDR3 is 15 residues. With V trimmed by 2 bases and J by 3 bases, 6 bases remained unmatched. The CDR3 DNA sequence: TGCGCCAGCAGCTTTGGGGACAGGGAAGTCTACGAGCAGTACTTC. Translated, it gives CASSFGDREVYEQYF. The entire variable domain, with the rest obtained from reference TRBV5-1 and TRBJ2-7, is as follows: KAGVTQTPRYLIKTRGQQVTLSCSPISGHRSVSWYQQTPGQGLQFLFEYFSETQRNKGNFPGRFSGRQFSNSRSEMNVSTLELGDSALYLCASSFGDREVYEQYFGPGTRLTVT.

The genes are TRBV10-2 and TRBJ1-3; 7 nucleotides match TRBD1. This CDR3 contains 15 residues. The J segment lost 0 bases and the V segment lost 8 bases, leaving 7 bases of the junction unmatched. In germline, CDR1 is WSHSY, CDR2 SAAADI. The CDR3 here is CASGKGQFSGNTIYF. For the CDR3, the DNA is TGCGCCAGCGGCAAGGGACAGTTCTCTGGAAACACCATATATTTT.

The rearrangement joins TRBV23-1 to TRBJ1-1, with 7 bases matching TRBD1. TRBV23-1 is identified as an open reading frame with a role that is uncertain. CDR3 size: 13 residues. V lost 6 bases and J lost 4; bases outside the gene matches: 5. CDR3 nucleotide sequence: TGCGCCAGCAGACTCAGGGGGGTCACTGAAGCTTTCTTT. This gives the protein CASRLRGVTEAFF.

The chain couples TRBV2 to TRBJ2-7; TRBD1 aligns across 9 bases. Germline V gives CDR1 SNHLY, CDR2 FYNNEI. The CDR3 covers 13 residues. DNA for the CDR3: TGTGCGACCCCGGGACAGGGCTCCTACGAGCAGTACTTC. Amino acids: CATPGQGSYEQYF.

This chain uses TRBV7-9 with TRBJ2-5, with D possibly TRBD2 on 6 matching bases. The germline CDR1 and CDR2 sequences are SEHNR and FQNEAQ (reference sequence). V dropped 5 bases and J dropped 3 bases, with 13 bases sitting between them. The CDR3 is 14 residues long. The CDR3 protein is CASSEPASEETQYF. The CDR3 coding sequence is TGTGCCAGCAGCGAGCCCGCTAGCGAAGAGACCCAGTACTTC.

The V call is TRBV27, the J call TRBJ2-7, with 10 positions matching TRBD1. Germline V gene sequence: CDR1 MNHEY, CDR2 SMNVEV (reference sequence). With V trimmed by 4 bases and J by 0 bases, 3 bases remained unmatched. CDR3 length equals 15 residues. CDR3 loop: CASSWRDRGSYEQYF. CDR3 nucleotides: TGTGCCAGCAGTTGGAGGGACAGGGGCTCCTACGAGCAGTACTTC.

This clone came up once. The chain couples TRBV29-1 to TRBJ2-1; D gene ambiguous. Germline values: CDR1 SQVTM, CDR2 ANQGSEA. V shed 1 base and J shed 0 bases, with 13 bases lying between them. This CDR3 contains 16 residues. In DNA, the CDR3 is TGCAGCGTTGAAGTCGGTACTTCGAGCTCCTACAATGAGCAGTTCTTC. Amino acid sequence: CSVEVGTSSSYNEQFF.

The chain joins TRBV28 to TRBJ2-6, with 7 bases identical to TRBD2. Germline V gene lookup returns CDR1 MDHEN and CDR2 SYDVKM. V lost 7 bases to trimming and J lost 0 bases; unmatched junction nucleotides: 9. The CDR3 is 17 amino acids. The DNA of the CDR3 is TGTGCCAGCACCTTGGGGGGGTTACACTCTGGGGCCAACGTCCTGACTTTC. It codes for CASTLGGLHSGANVLTF.

This clone appeared a few times. The V call is TRBV6-5, the J call TRBJ1-2; 10 nucleotides agree with TRBD1. This CDR3 has 13 amino acids. Trimming removed 8 bases from V and 14 bases from J; junction bases left unmatched: 14. CDR1 and CDR2 (germline): MNHEY, SVGAGI. In DNA form, the CDR3 reads TGTGCCAGCGGCCCGGGACAGGGGACTCCGGGGACCTTC. Protein product: CASGPGQGTPGTF.

V gene TRBV5-4 combines with J gene TRBJ2-7; 7 bases are shared with TRBD2. Per the germline V gene, CDR1 is SGHNT and CDR2 is YYREEE (reference sequence). This CDR3 region has 15 residues. V lost 3 bases to trimming and J lost 2 bases; unmatched junction nucleotides: 8. CDR3 DNA: TGTGCCAGCAGCTCCTGGGCTAGCGGTGCCTACGAGCAGTACTTC. Translation gives CASSSWASGAYEQYF. The variable domain in full, with the rest retrieved from reference TRBV5-4 and TRBJ2-7, is ETGVTQSPTHLIKTRGQQVTLRCSSQSGHNTVSWYQQALGQGPQFIFQYYREEENGRGNFPPRFSGLQFPNYSSELNVNALELDDSALYLCASSSWASGAYEQYFGPGTRLTVT.

J is TRBJ1-2 and V is TRBV5-1; 7 bases fit TRBD1. This CDR3 comprises 13 residues. Per germline, CDR1 SGHRS and CDR2 YFSETQ. V lost 4 bases, J lost 4 bases, and 4 bases stayed unmatched. CDR3 in amino acids: CASSPGQSYGYTF. CDR3 in DNA: TGCGCCAGCAGCCCGGGACAGTCCTATGGCTACACCTTC.

V usage is TRBV5-1 and J usage is TRBJ2-1; D gene ambiguous. This CDR3 comprises 14 residues. The germline V gene has CDR1 SGHRS and CDR2 YFSETQ. Trimming took 2 bases from V and 9 from J, leaving 15 bases between them. The chain's CDR3 is CASSFQTLAGEQFF. The CDR3 DNA reads TGCGCCAGCAGCTTCCAAACCCTCGCCGGTGAGCAGTTCTTC. Together with reference TRBV5-1 and TRBJ2-1, the CDR3 gives the full variable domain: KAGVTQTPRYLIKTRGQQVTLSCSPISGHRSVSWYQQTPGQGLQFLFEYFSETQRNKGNFPGRFSGRQFSNSRSEMNVSTLELGDSALYLCASSFQTLAGEQFFGPGTRLTVL.

This clone was seen a handful of times. The chain links TRBV11-2 to TRBJ2-2; 8 nucleotides line up with TRBD2. The CDR3 is 14 residues long. Germline assignment: CDR1 SGHAT and CDR2 FQNNGV. The CDR3 bases are TGTGCTTCGGGAGGGTTGCGCGATCCCGGGGAGCTGTTTTTT. It yields the protein CASGGLRDPGELFF.

V and J are TRBV28 and TRBJ1-1; D may be TRBD1 (5 bases). Germline V CDR1 and CDR2: MDHEN, SYDVKM. This CDR3 contains 14 residues. Trimming stripped 2 bases from V and 1 base from J, with 8 bases between. The DNA for the CDR3 is TGTGCCAGCAGTTTAGGGGGGACGAACACTGAAGCTTTCTTT. This encodes CASSLGGTNTEAFF.

The chain joins TRBV14 to TRBJ1-2; the D gene is possibly TRBD1 (5 bases). Germline loops: CDR1 SGHDN, CDR2 FVKESK. Trimming stripped 5 bases from V and 4 bases from J, with 17 bases between. This CDR3 has 15 residues. The CDR3 DNA follows: TGTGCCAGCAGCGCCCGGGACGGGAGCCTCTATGGCTACACCTTC. Protein: CASSARDGSLYGYTF.

The chain carries TRBV25-1 and TRBJ1-1; possible D gene TRBD1, 6 bases. The CDR3 runs 13 residues. Germline V gene data show CDR1 as MGHDK and CDR2 as SYGVNS. The V gene lost 3 bases and the J gene lost 5 bases, with 10 bases spanning the gap. Here the CDR3 DNA reads TGTGCCAGCAGTGATACAGGGTGGACTGAAGCTTTCTTT. As protein: CASSDTGWTEAFF.

The chain combines TRBV6-5 with TRBJ1-1, with a possible D match to TRBD1 (5 bases). The CDR3 consists of 11 residues. V was trimmed by 7 bases and J by 10 bases, leaving 13 bases between them. The V gene's germline CDR1 is MNHEY and CDR2 SVGAGI. The CDR3 is CASKKGPRAFF. The CDR3 DNA follows: TGTGCCAGCAAAAAGGGGCCCCGAGCTTTCTTT.

The V and J genes are TRBV3-1 (or the pseudogene TRBV3-2) and TRBJ1-2; D is unclear. The CDR3 contains 17 residues. Germline CDR1 is LGHDT and CDR2 is YNNKEL (reference sequence). V was pared by 0 bases and J by 0 bases, with 14 bases between. The CDR3 DNA reads as TGTGCCAGCAGCCAAGACGGTCGCGGGCCTACTAACTATGGCTACACCTTC. Protein product: CASSQDGRGPTNYGYTF.

V is TRBV18 and J is TRBJ1-2, with unresolved D. Trimming stripped 0 bases from V and 8 bases from J, with 13 bases between. CDR3 size: 14 residues. Germline lookup yields CDR1 KGHSH and CDR2 LQKENI. The CDR3, as DNA: TGTGCCAGCTCACCACCGGCTACCCGACTAGGCTACACCTTC. This sequence encodes CASSPPATRLGYTF.

In its sample, this clone was seen once. The V call is TRBV9, the J call TRBJ2-5; D may be TRBD1 (7 bases). The germline gives CDR1 SGDLS, CDR2 YYNGEE. This CDR3 is 15 amino acids long. Trimming removed 0 bases from V and 3 bases from J, with 12 bases in between. DNA for the CDR3: TGTGCCAGCAGCGTAGACAGGGGAGGAGAAGAGACCCAGTACTTC. This gives the protein CASSVDRGGEETQYF.

This sequence joins TRBV6-6 and TRBJ1-4; D gene unclear. Germline V CDR1 and CDR2: MNHNY, SVGAGI (reference sequence). The CDR3 totals 15 residues. Deletions cut 2 bases from V and 0 bases from J, with 7 bases between. CDR3 loop: CASSYVSATNEKLFF. For the CDR3, the DNA is TGTGCCAGCAGTTACGTGTCGGCAACTAATGAAAAACTGTTTTTT.

The V call is TRBV5-1, the J call TRBJ1-1; D unresolved. Germline-derived CDR1 and CDR2 are SGHRS and YFSETQ. Trimming shortened V by 4 bases and J by 7 bases, and 11 bases separated the two germline ends. This CDR3 region has 12 residues. CDR3 residues: CASSLGEVEAFF. DNA for the CDR3: TGCGCCAGCAGCCTCGGGGAGGTTGAAGCTTTCTTT.

The rearrangement joins TRBV9 to TRBJ2-5; 8 bases line up with TRBD1. Germline trimming cut 0 bases from V and 5 bases from J; bases unmatched to any gene: 6. The CDR3 totals 15 residues. Per the germline V gene, CDR1 is SGDLS and CDR2 is YYNGEE. The CDR3 sequence: CASSVVSGGLETQYF. The CDR3 DNA reads TGTGCCAGCAGCGTAGTGTCAGGGGGCTTGGAGACCCAGTACTTC.

The rearrangement joins TRBV9 to TRBJ1-6, with 7 bases matching TRBD1. The CDR3 length is 14 residues. The J segment lost 8 bases and the V segment lost 3 bases, leaving 5 bases of the junction unmatched. The germline V gene encodes CDR1 SGDLS and CDR2 YYNGEE. The CDR3 loop is CASSDGTEYSPLHF. The DNA of the CDR3 is TGTGCCAGCAGCGACGGGACAGAATATTCACCCCTCCACTTT. Full variable domain (outside the CDR3, taken from reference TRBV9 and TRBJ1-6): DSGVTQTPKHLITATGQRVTLRCSPRSGDLSVYWYQQSLDQGLQFLIQYYNGEERAKGNILERFSAQQFPDLHSELNLSSLELGDSALYFCASSDGTEYSPLHFGNGTRLTVT.